The 7 T cell receptor beta chains reported below all come from one sample, sequenced in a study of blood T cell repertoires in COVID-19. The repertoire was sequenced with immunoSEQ multiplex PCR; TCRdb's copy has only in-frame clones and lacks some. The data contain under 150,000 clones, 80% to 85% of them singletons. Sequencing was carried out using peripheral blood. These receptors all stem from a man aged 55-75 years with acute or convalescent COVID-19.

V and J are TRBV19 and TRBJ1-3; the D gene is possibly TRBD1 (6 bases). With 2 bases removed from V and 4 bases from J, the gap between germline ends came to 12 bases. This CDR3 contains 15 residues. In germline, CDR1 is LNHDA, CDR2 SQIVND (reference sequence). CDR3 region: CASSIPRTAGNTIYF. The CDR3 nucleotides read TGTGCCAGTAGTATACCCCGGACAGCCGGAAACACCATATATTTT. The full variable domain, with the rest looked up from reference TRBV19 and TRBJ1-3, is DGGITQSPKYLFRKEGQNVTLSCEQNLNHDAMYWYRQDPGQGLRLIYYSQIVNDFQKGDIAEGYSVSREKKESFPLTVTSAQKNPTAFYLCASSIPRTAGNTIYFGEGSWLTVV.

This clone was seen only a few times. The J gene is TRBJ1-1, the V gene TRBV7-2; tentatively, D is TRBD1 (6 bases). CDR1 is SGHTA, CDR2 FQGNSA, per germline. The length of the CDR3 is 15 residues. Trimming pared 0 bases from V and 1 base from J, leaving 9 bases between. The CDR3 reads CASSLAGTPNTEAFF. In nucleotides, the CDR3 is TGTGCCAGCAGCTTAGCCGGGACACCGAACACTGAAGCTTTCTTT.

This chain links TRBV5-6 with TRBJ2-1; no definite D call. In germline, CDR1 is SGHDT, CDR2 YYEEEE. The CDR3 has 13 residues. Trimming took 2 bases from V and 5 from J, leaving 8 bases between them. The DNA of the CDR3 is TGTGCCAGCAGCTTTGACCGGGACAATGAGCAGTTCTTC. It yields the protein CASSFDRDNEQFF.

For this clone: Other DNA sequences from this sample encode an identical CDR3 as well. The rearrangement uses TRBV5-1 and TRBJ2-1; D is undetermined. V was clipped by 4 bases and J by 2 bases, with 7 bases between them. The germline CDR1 and CDR2 sequences are SGHRS and YFSETQ. The CDR3 totals 13 residues. CDR3 amino acids: CASSLDTYNEQFF. For the CDR3, the DNA is TGCGCCAGCAGCCTTGACACCTACAATGAGCAGTTCTTC.

V usage is TRBV27 and J usage is TRBJ1-1, with TRBD1 matching 9 bases. Germline V gene sequence: CDR1 MNHEY, CDR2 SMNVEV (reference sequence). V lost 1 base and J lost 0; bases outside the gene matches: 9. This CDR3 is built from 18 residues. The CDR3 nucleotides read TGTGCCAGCAGTTTATACCCCGGGACAGGGAATTTGAACACTGAAGCTTTCTTT. It is translated as CASSLYPGTGNLNTEAFF.

This clone was observed once. The V and J genes are TRBV11-1 and TRBJ2-2, with a possible D match to TRBD2 (5 bases). From germline, CDR1 is SGHAT and CDR2 FQDESV (reference sequence). The CDR3 is made up of 15 amino acids. The germline V and J ends were trimmed by 1 base and 5 bases, with 11 bases remaining between them. CDR3 residues: CASSLERSRTGELFF. The CDR3 nucleotides read TGTGCCAGCAGCTTAGAGCGGTCGCGGACCGGGGAGCTGTTTTTT.

This chain links TRBV3-1 (or the pseudogene TRBV3-2) with TRBJ2-2; TRBD2 agrees at 11 bases. The V segment lost 4 bases and the J segment 0 bases; nucleotides outside the gene matches: 7. In germline, CDR1 is LGHDT, CDR2 YNNKEL (reference sequence). The CDR3 covers 18 residues. CDR3 region: CASSRLLAGAPNTGELFF. CDR3 bases: TGTGCCAGCAGCCGACTACTAGCGGGAGCTCCGAACACCGGGGAGCTGTTTTTT.